Sequencing of this TCR beta chain was carried out in a study of CD8 T cells in ankylosing spondylitis. General study points: Past studies reported some motif variants in reactive arthritis synovial fluid and blood. Reportedly, matched ankylosing spondylitis synovial fluid was significantly enriched for disease-linked clones. CD8+ cells made up the disease-linked clones, which were relatively rare in peripheral blood. Typical of ankylosing spondylitis blood, it appeared, was a TCR beta motif of about eight highly homologous variants.

The germline CDR1 and CDR2 sequences are MNHNS and SASEGT. Trimming removed 7 bases at V and 3 bases at J, with 11 bases between. This CDR3 spans 13 amino acids. For TCR beta, libraries came from quantitative 5'-RACE with molecular barcodes. Each CDR3 protein is one row after TCRdb ran MiXCR on the 5' RACE reads. The sample records a few hundred thousand distinct CDR3 sequences, around 24% being singletons. About this clonotype: Its specificity is unknown.

The sequence came from a male donor with ankylosing spondylitis. Material: blood, either unsorted or a sorted T cell fraction (not recorded which). The rearrangement uses TRBV6-1 and TRBJ2-3, with D maybe TRBD2 (5 bases). Here the CDR3 reads CASNRGLTDTQYF. CDR3 in DNA: TGTGCCAGCAATCGAGGGTTAACAGATACGCAGTATTTT.